This section outlines one TCR beta chain sequence together with its context. Antigen: not known. With V trimmed by 5 bases and J by 2 bases, 9 bases remained unmatched. This CDR3 region has 17 residues. Germline CDR1 and CDR2: SGHAT and FQNNGV. The library protocol tagged individual cDNA molecules with unique molecular identifiers. One entry per CDR3 protein results from TCRdb running MiXCR on the 5' RACE reads. The table has roughly 28,000 distinct CDR3 sequences, under 6% seen once. The sample is drawn from a study of early T cells in non-severe SARS-CoV-2 infection. For the study at large: Chains were not paired, and sequencing was done on bulk RNA from unsorted whole blood. General observations from the study: The matching step, a VDJdb search, favored anti-spike CD8 responses and missed private and CD4 specificities.

The clonotype originates from an adult who was a healthcare worker with PCR-confirmed SARS-CoV-2 infection or an uninfected control (not recorded which). The gene calls are TRBV11-2 and TRBJ2-3, with 11 positions matching TRBD2. The sample comprised whole blood. The CDR3 nucleotides read TGTGCCAGCAGCGAATCTTCTAGCGGGAGGATCACAGATACGCAGTATTTT. It encodes CASSESSSGRITDTQYF. The full variable domain, in which reference TRBV11-2 and TRBJ2-3 provide the parts outside the CDR3, is EAGVAQSPRYKIIEKRQSVAFWCNPISGHATLYWYQQILGQGPKLLIQFQNNGVVDDSQLPKDRFSAERLKGVDSTLKIQPAKLEDSAVYLCASSESSSGRITDTQYFGPGTRLTVL.